This T cell receptor (beta chain) comes out of a study of blood T cell repertoires in COVID-19. The CDR3 is 13 amino acids. Germline V gene sequence: CDR1 SNHLY, CDR2 FYNNEI. V gave up 7 bases and J gave up 1 base, with 10 bases separating them. Individuals aged about 18 to 90 years were recruited from 24 US areas. Clinical history as reported by participants underpinned cohort assignment. In the original analysis: How many nucleated cells were present was estimated from reference gene primer amplification. Method: immunoSEQ multiplex PCR; TCRdb's copy keeps in-frame clones and lacks some. V and J calls plus clone size are reproduced from that table; the DNA served to infer D and trimming. The sample lists about 400,000 clones; around 90% were seen once.

The sample comprised PBMCs or T cells enriched from blood (not recorded which). V is TRBV2 and J is TRBJ1-1; D is unresolved. The clonotype was recovered from a woman in her 40s with acute COVID-19. The CDR3 here is CASTLGRNTEAFF. CDR3 DNA: TGTGCCAGCACGTTAGGGAGGAACACTGAAGCTTTCTTT.